A selection of T cell receptor beta chains follows, all from one sample in a study of cytomegalovirus exposure and HLA in healthy donors. Sequencing was performed with immunoSEQ multiplex PCR; in TCRdb, only in-frame clones are kept and a portion is missing. Of approximately 130,000 clones detected, around 79% appear once; the ten largest clones hold 1.5%. Source material: PBMCs. All receptors come from a woman aged 18-35 years in good health and CMV-seronegative. The conserved cysteine and the conserved F or W are not part of the CDR3 here. The order of the fields is CDR3 length, V gene, CDR3 protein.

len: 12; v_gene: TRBV7-2; CDR3aa: ASSFGGGDYEQY
len: 12; v_gene: TRBV10-1; CDR3aa: ASSEGAKGTEAF
len: 16; v_gene: TRBV19; CDR3aa: ASSTPGQVTFSNQPQH
len: 11; v_gene: TRBV5-8; CDR3aa: ASRTGANYGYT
len: 12; v_gene: TRBV4-3; CDR3aa: ASSQRTAQDTQY
len: 14; v_gene: TRBV5-1; CDR3aa: ASALGGTRSTDTQY
len: 12; v_gene: TRBV27; CDR3aa: ASRLAGGWTEAF
len: 12; v_gene: TRBV6-5; CDR3aa: ASRRSFGEEKLF
len: 15; v_gene: TRBV5-1; CDR3aa: ASSPNPFTGSGTEAF
len: 12; v_gene: TRBV5-4; CDR3aa: ASSSGTSDQTQY
len: 13; v_gene: TRBV19; CDR3aa: ASRPGGNSGNTIY
len: 12; v_gene: TRBV6-5; CDR3aa: ASSYSNRGYTIY
len: 12; v_gene: TRBV2; CDR3aa: ASSAGGWTGELF
len: 12; v_gene: TRBV27; CDR3aa: ASSPTGTGNTIY
len: 14; v_gene: TRBV7-9; CDR3aa: ASSSPPGDKNEKLF
len: 13; v_gene: TRBV5-1; CDR3aa: ASSLGVASADTQY
len: 15; v_gene: TRBV9; CDR3aa: ASSVVAAHSGANGLT
len: 14; v_gene: TRBV11-2; CDR3aa: ASSGPRLADTGELF
len: 10; v_gene: TRBV21-1; CDR3aa: ASSRGLGGYT
len: 10; v_gene: TRBV5-4; CDR3aa: ASSSQGYEQY
len: 13; v_gene: TRBV9; CDR3aa: ASSPLPIAKNIQY
len: 12; v_gene: TRBV5-5; CDR3aa: ASSSVGGIKPQH
len: 12; v_gene: TRBV19; CDR3aa: ASSSSRGLAEAF
len: 15; v_gene: TRBV7-2; CDR3aa: ASSLVSGSASGNTIY
len: 14; v_gene: TRBV6-1; CDR3aa: ASSEGLGTGTETQY
len: 13; v_gene: TRBV7-8; CDR3aa: ASSSRAILREKLF
len: 10; v_gene: TRBV6-5; CDR3aa: ASSGGLQPQH
len: 15; v_gene: TRBV27; CDR3aa: ASSSPQAWVALDEQF
len: 12; v_gene: TRBV5-4; CDR3aa: ASTSGGRANEQF
len: 12; v_gene: TRBV6-6; CDR3aa: ASTYGGDTGELF
len: 10; v_gene: TRBV6-1; CDR3aa: ASSEVTRGQY